The 31 T cell receptor beta chains given below trace back to one sample, sequenced in a study of technical replicates of blood from a few donors. Produced via immunoSEQ multiplex PCR; TCRdb's table is partial and in-frame only. The profile shows 76,000 or so clones, 75% to 95% of them singletons. The sequenced sample was T cells isolated from PBMCs. The receptor source for this set is a human donor in good health.

The chain carries TRBV10-3 and TRBJ2-7; D not certain. Germline assignment: CDR1 ENHRY and CDR2 SYGVKD. Between the trimmed V and J ends, which lost 6 bases and 7 bases, there was a span of 19 bases. The CDR3 has 14 residues. DNA of the CDR3: TGTGCCATCAGCACCATTCGAGGAGAGTTTGAGCAGTACTTC. Its protein product is CAISTIRGEFEQYF.

V and J are TRBV7-6 and TRBJ2-1, with a weak D call TRBD2 (6 bases). The germline V gene has CDR1 SGHVS and CDR2 FNYEAQ. The CDR3 covers 15 residues. The germline V and J ends were trimmed by 3 bases and 9 bases, with 18 bases remaining between them. The CDR3 DNA reads as TGTGCCAGCAGCTTGGGGGACTTGGGAGCTGGTGAGCAGTTCTTC. Translated: CASSLGDLGAGEQFF.

This chain links TRBV27 with TRBJ2-7; 12 nucleotides line up with TRBD2. The junction had 7 bases not matched to a gene; V was cut back by 4 bases and J by 6 bases. This CDR3 is built from 15 residues. Germline loops: CDR1 MNHEY, CDR2 SMNVEV (reference sequence). The DNA of the CDR3 is TGTGCCAGCAGTTACGGACTAGCGGGACGTTCCGAGCAGTACTTC. Its translation: CASSYGLAGRSEQYF.

The rearrangement joins TRBV7-9 to TRBJ1-2, with 7 bases aligning to TRBD1. The CDR3 sequence is 15 residues long. CDR1 is SEHNR, CDR2 FQNEAQ, per germline (reference sequence). V gave up 5 bases and J gave up 6 bases; unmatched junction bases: 12. The CDR3 is CASSVDRGRFHGYTF. CDR3 bases: TGTGCCAGCAGCGTAGATAGGGGGCGCTTCCATGGCTACACCTTC.

The DNA for the CDR3 is TGTGCCTGGAGTGTACAGGGGCCAGAAAAACTGTTTTTT. Its translation is CAWSVQGPEKLFF. The chain carries TRBV30 and TRBJ1-4, with 7 positions matching TRBD1. The CDR3 sequence is 13 residues long. The germline V gene encodes CDR1 GTSNPN and CDR2 SVGIG (reference sequence). The ends lost 0 bases at V and 8 bases at J; junction bases unmatched: 3.

This rearrangement joins TRBV27 to TRBJ2-7; 9 nucleotides agree with TRBD1. CDR3 length equals 16 residues. J lost 3 bases, V lost 2 bases, and 8 bases had no gene match. Germline-derived CDR1 and CDR2 are MNHEY and SMNVEV (reference sequence). CDR3 loop: CASSLEGTGRFYEQYF. Here the CDR3 DNA reads TGTGCCAGCAGTTTAGAGGGGACAGGGCGTTTCTACGAGCAGTACTTC.

The J gene is TRBJ2-3, the V gene TRBV2; TRBD2 matches at 9 bases. This CDR3 comprises 15 residues. V shed 5 bases and J 4 bases; nucleotides not matched to a gene: 7. Germline CDR1 reads SNHLY; CDR2 reads FYNNEI. Here the CDR3 DNA reads TGTGCCAGCAGTCCGCGGGGGGGCCTCCCAGATACGCAGTATTTT. This encodes CASSPRGGLPDTQYF.

The count of this clone is one. The chain uses TRBV7-9 and TRBJ2-7; 8 bases are a match to TRBD1. Germline-derived CDR1 and CDR2 are SEHNR and FQNEAQ (reference sequence). The CDR3 is 15 residues long. Trimming removed 6 bases from V and 1 base from J; junction bases left unmatched: 8. The chain's CDR3 is CASSPHRGTSYEQYF. The CDR3 nucleotides are TGTGCCAGCAGTCCTCACAGGGGGACGTCCTACGAGCAGTACTTC.

The chain joins TRBV5-6 to TRBJ1-4; weak D call: TRBD1 (5 bases). V lost 5 bases and J lost 7, with 15 bases in between. The CDR3 is 14 amino acids. Germline-derived CDR1 and CDR2 are SGHDT and YYEEEE. The CDR3 bases are TGTGCCAGCAGTTTTTCGCAGGGATCTGAAAAACTGTTTTTT. Protein product: CASSFSQGSEKLFF.

The V and J genes are TRBV5-6 and TRBJ1-2, with no clear D. V gave up 2 bases and J gave up 8 bases, with 13 bases separating them. The CDR3 loop spans 13 amino acids. Germline V lookup: CDR1 SGHDT, CDR2 YYEEEE. The CDR3 reads CASSFKLTVGYTF. CDR3 DNA: TGTGCCAGCAGCTTCAAACTCACAGTCGGCTACACCTTC.

The chain couples TRBV7-9 to TRBJ2-5; D might be TRBD2 (6 bases). The CDR3 runs to 15 residues. V was shortened by 1 base and J by 5 bases, with 14 bases between the two germline ends. Germline V CDR1 and CDR2: SEHNR, FQNEAQ (reference sequence). The CDR3 loop reads CASSLGGGIVETQYF. The CDR3 bases are TGTGCCAGCAGCTTAGGGGGCGGGATAGTCGAGACCCAGTACTTC.

The rearrangement joins TRBV6-1 to TRBJ2-5, with D maybe TRBD2 (7 bases). The CDR3 length is 16 residues. Trimming removed 4 bases from V and 4 bases from J, with 19 bases in between. Germline CDR1 reads MNHNS; CDR2 reads SASEGT. This chain's CDR3 is CASSATRGRGRETQYF. The CDR3 nucleotides read TGTGCCAGCAGTGCAACCCGGGGGCGGGGGCGAGAGACCCAGTACTTC.

This chain uses TRBV7-9 with TRBJ1-6, with 9 bases fitting TRBD1. CDR3 size: 14 residues. With V trimmed by 7 bases and J by 7 bases, 5 bases remained unmatched. Germline V gene data show CDR1 as SEHNR and CDR2 as FQNEAQ (reference sequence). The CDR3 region has the DNA TGTGCCAGCAAGGGACAGGGTTTGAATTCACCCCTCCACTTT. This translates into CASKGQGLNSPLHF.

The gene calls are TRBV28 and TRBJ2-3; D is unresolved. The CDR3 runs to 12 residues. V shed 6 bases and J shed 0 bases, with 4 bases lying between them. CDR1 is MDHEN, CDR2 SYDVKM, per germline. The DNA for the CDR3 is TGTGCCAGCAGCGGGAGCACAGATACGCAGTATTTT. This codes for CASSGSTDTQYF.

This chain connects TRBV5-6 to TRBJ2-2, with TRBD1 identical over 7 bases. Germline values: CDR1 SGHDT, CDR2 YYEEEE. V gave up 4 bases and J gave up 7 bases; unmatched junction bases: 10. CDR3 length: 15 residues. The CDR3 reads CASSQRQGMIGELFF. The CDR3 coding sequence is TGTGCCAGCAGCCAACGACAGGGAATGATCGGGGAGCTGTTTTTT.

The chain uses TRBV5-6 and TRBJ2-1, with 12 bases fitting TRBD2. Germline values: CDR1 SGHDT, CDR2 YYEEEE. The J segment lost 2 bases and the V segment lost 4 bases, leaving 10 bases of the junction unmatched. The CDR3 spans 18 residues. CDR3 sequence: CASSRASGRAEAYNEQFF. The CDR3 nucleotides read TGTGCCAGCAGCCGTGCTAGCGGGAGGGCCGAGGCCTACAATGAGCAGTTCTTC.

The chain carries TRBV28 and TRBJ2-5; TRBD2 aligns across 8 bases. V was clipped by 6 bases and J by 5 bases; unmatched bases: 17. Germline-derived CDR1 and CDR2 are MDHEN and SYDVKM. The CDR3 loop spans 17 amino acids. CDR3 residues: CASSWARAGGFSETQYF. CDR3 sequence (DNA): TGTGCCAGCAGCTGGGCCAGGGCGGGAGGATTCAGTGAGACCCAGTACTTC.

The rearrangement joins TRBV29-1 to TRBJ2-1; 12 bases agree with TRBD1. CDR1 SQVTM and CDR2 ANQGSEA come from the germline V gene. The junction had 7 bases not matched to a gene; V was cut back by 7 bases and J by 9 bases. CDR3 length: 13 amino acids. The CDR3 DNA reads TGCAGCGCAAGGGACAGGGGGCGCATTGAGCAGTTCTTC. It is translated as CSARDRGRIEQFF.

The chain recombines TRBV30 with TRBJ2-1; D not resolved. Trimming removed 0 bases from V and 6 bases from J, with 6 bases in between. The CDR3 sequence is 12 residues long. Looked up from germline, CDR1 is GTSNPN and CDR2 is SVGIG (reference sequence). The CDR3 protein is CAWSVPSNEQFF. Written as DNA, the CDR3 is TGTGCCTGGAGTGTCCCCAGCAATGAGCAGTTCTTC.

The chain joins TRBV27 to TRBJ2-7, with D possibly TRBD2 on 7 matching bases. Germline V gene sequence: CDR1 MNHEY, CDR2 SMNVEV (reference sequence). This CDR3 spans 14 amino acids. Trimming stripped 11 bases from V and 2 bases from J, with 19 bases between. As DNA, the CDR3 is TGTGCCTGCGCAAGGGGGGGAATGACCTACGAGCAGTACTTC. Encoded protein: CACARGGMTYEQYF.

CDR3 residues: CAWSLAGGRYEQFF. As DNA, the CDR3 is TGTGCCTGGAGTCTGGCGGGGGGCAGGTATGAGCAGTTCTTC. The chain has TRBV30 and TRBJ2-1; 8 positions agree with TRBD2. CDR3 length equals 14 residues. Trimming removed 2 bases from V and 8 bases from J; junction bases left unmatched: 8. The germline gives CDR1 GTSNPN, CDR2 SVGIG (reference sequence).

The rearrangement links TRBV11-2 to TRBJ2-3; 11 bases are a match to TRBD2. Trimming took 1 base from V and 1 from J; bases not matched to a gene: 4. There are 17 residues in the CDR3. Germline V gene lookup returns CDR1 SGHAT and CDR2 FQNNGV. Here the CDR3 DNA reads TGTGCCAGCAGCTTAGTGGAACTAGCGGGGGGCACAGATACGCAGTATTTT. This encodes CASSLVELAGGTDTQYF.

The rearrangement uses TRBV7-2 and TRBJ1-2, with TRBD1 matching 9 bases. From germline, CDR1 is SGHTA and CDR2 FQGNSA. With 5 bases clipped from V and 3 bases from J, the junction kept 4 bases outside the gene matches. This CDR3 comprises 14 residues. CDR3: CASSTDRGDYGYTF. For the CDR3, the DNA is TGTGCCAGCAGCACGGACAGGGGTGACTATGGCTACACCTTC. The full variable domain, completed using reference TRBV7-2 and TRBJ1-2, is GAGVSQSPSNKVTEKGKDVELRCDPISGHTALYWYRQSLGQGLEFLIYFQGNSAPDKSGLPSDRFSAERTGGSVSTLTIQRTQQEDSAVYLCASSTDRGDYGYTFGSGTRLTVV.

The chain has TRBV2 and TRBJ1-1, with D unclear. This CDR3 spans 11 amino acids. V shed 8 bases and J shed 4 bases, with 8 bases lying between them. Per germline, CDR1 SNHLY and CDR2 FYNNEI. The CDR3 sequence: CASVQITEAFF. CDR3 coding DNA: TGTGCCAGCGTCCAGATCACTGAAGCTTTCTTT.

This sequence joins TRBV9 and TRBJ1-5; D call uncertain. Germline V gene lookup returns CDR1 SGDLS and CDR2 YYNGEE. This CDR3 is built from 15 residues. V lost 3 bases to trimming and J lost 0 bases, with 10 bases between them. The CDR3 DNA follows: TGTGCCAGCAGCGCTTCAGGCTATAGCAATCAGCCCCAGCATTTT. It yields the protein CASSASGYSNQPQHF.

This CDR3 reads CASTRTGVDETQYF. Here the CDR3 DNA reads TGCGCCAGCACTCGGACAGGAGTGGATGAGACCCAGTACTTC. The rearrangement uses TRBV4-1 and TRBJ2-5, with 7 bases matching TRBD1. V lost 7 bases and J lost 5; bases outside the gene matches: 10. From germline, CDR1 is MGHRA and CDR2 YSYEKL. The CDR3 sequence is 14 residues long.

The V gene is TRBV9, the J gene TRBJ1-2, with unresolved D. Looked up from germline, CDR1 is SGDLS and CDR2 is YYNGEE. CDR3 length equals 11 residues. V gave up 4 bases and J gave up 8 bases, with 9 bases separating them. CDR3 DNA: TGTGCCAGCAGCTCTAACGGGGGCTACACCTTC. Translated, it gives CASSSNGGYTF.

The CDR3 DNA follows: TGCGCCAGCAGCGTCGGGACAGGTAATCAGCCCCAGCATTTT. It is translated as CASSVGTGNQPQHF. The V gene is TRBV5-1, the J gene TRBJ1-5, with 8 nucleotides matching TRBD1. Unmatched junction bases numbered 4, after V lost 4 bases and J lost 4 bases. CDR1 is SGHRS and CDR2 is YFSETQ in the germline V gene. The CDR3 totals 14 residues.

The chain recombines TRBV13 with TRBJ1-2; tentative D call: TRBD1 (5 bases). Germline CDR1 is PRHDT and CDR2 is FYEKMQ (reference sequence). Trimming took off 3 bases at V and 8 bases at J, with 13 bases between the two ends. The CDR3 has 13 amino acids. The CDR3 here is CASSLKGLGGYTF. Written as DNA, the CDR3 is TGTGCCAGCAGCTTGAAGGGGCTAGGGGGCTACACCTTC. Full variable domain (remainder filled in from reference TRBV13 and TRBJ1-2): AAGVIQSPRHLIKEKRETATLKCYPIPRHDTVYWYQQGPGQDPQFLISFYEKMQSDKGSIPDRFSAQQFSDYHSELNMSSLELGDSALYFCASSLKGLGGYTFGSGTRLTVV.

In this sample, this clone turned up once. This chain uses TRBV9 with TRBJ2-1; 8 bases map to TRBD2. The CDR3 length is 16 residues. Per germline, CDR1 SGDLS and CDR2 YYNGEE. V shed 4 bases and J 8 bases; nucleotides not matched to a gene: 14. In nucleotides, the CDR3 is TGTGCCAGCAGCCCACCCACCAGCGGGAGTTCTTATGAGCAGTTCTTC. This encodes CASSPPTSGSSYEQFF.

This chain uses TRBV6-1 with TRBJ2-1, with 10 bases identical to TRBD2. With 11 bases clipped from V and 6 bases from J, the junction kept 10 bases outside the gene matches. Germline V CDR1 and CDR2: MNHNS, SASEGT. CDR3 size: 14 residues. Written as DNA, the CDR3 is TGTGCCGCGGCACTAGCGGGGTTGGGCAATGAGCAGTTCTTC. Translated, it gives CAAALAGLGNEQFF.